The sample holds a few counts of the clone carrying this T cell receptor beta chain. Its matching antigen is unknown. This record belongs to a study of T cell repertoires in cytomegalovirus infection. Across the study: CMV epitopes in the study were HLA-C-restricted (recently identified) and HLA-B-restricted (well studied). Based on public TCR beta signatures, there were indications of CMV infection and of a matching HLA type.

This CDR3 contains 15 residues. Germline CDR1 reads SEHNR; CDR2 reads FQNEAQ (reference sequence). Trimming left V 4 bases short and J 2 bases short, with 15 bases between. General study points: HLA-C-restricted CMV clonotypes gave the most frequent clonotype in two of eight donors. CMV carriers having the relevant HLA were flagged by cumulative public TCR beta family frequency.

A single record per CDR3 protein comes from TCRdb applying MiXCR to the reads. The sample holds some 920,000 distinct CDR3 sequences, approximately 31% seen once. The chain employs TRBV7-9 and TRBJ2-7; unclear D gene. The TCR was taken from a human donor in good health (CMV status not recorded). Some clones in this sample may be carry-over from other donors' samples. Material: cultured CD8+ T cells from PBMCs, obtained from culture after CMV antigen stimulation. CDR3 loop: CASSSTEGQPYEQYV. The CDR3 coding sequence is TGTGCCAGCAGCTCCACCGAAGGGCAGCCCTACGAGCAGTACGTC.